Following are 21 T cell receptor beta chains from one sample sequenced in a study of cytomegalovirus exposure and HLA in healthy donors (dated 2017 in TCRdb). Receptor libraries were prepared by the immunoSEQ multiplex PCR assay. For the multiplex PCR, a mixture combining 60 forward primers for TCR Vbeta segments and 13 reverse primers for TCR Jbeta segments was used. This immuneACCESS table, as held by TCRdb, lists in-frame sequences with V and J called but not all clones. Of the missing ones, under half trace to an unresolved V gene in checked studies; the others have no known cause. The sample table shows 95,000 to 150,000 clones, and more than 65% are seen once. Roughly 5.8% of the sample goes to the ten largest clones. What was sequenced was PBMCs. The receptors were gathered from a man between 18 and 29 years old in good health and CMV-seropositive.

The CDR3 DNA reads as TGTGCCAGCAGTTTAAGTGCGGGCACGAGCTCCTACGAGCAGTACTTC. It yields the protein CASSLSAGTSSYEQYF. This chain joins TRBV28 and TRBJ2-5; maybe TRBD2 (5 bases). The assigned J gene may be wrong: the sequence end matches TRBJ2-7 better. Looked up from germline, CDR1 is MDHEN and CDR2 is SYDVKM. This CDR3 spans 16 amino acids.

CDR3 sequence reads: CASSQGDRIDTQYF. Here the CDR3 DNA reads TGCGCCAGCAGCCAAGGTGACAGGATAGATACGCAGTATTTT. This sequence joins TRBV4-1 and TRBJ2-3; D might be TRBD1 (6 bases). Trimming removed 1 base from V and 5 bases from J, with 10 bases in between. The CDR3 sequence is 14 residues long. The V gene's germline CDR1 is MGHRA and CDR2 YSYEKL.

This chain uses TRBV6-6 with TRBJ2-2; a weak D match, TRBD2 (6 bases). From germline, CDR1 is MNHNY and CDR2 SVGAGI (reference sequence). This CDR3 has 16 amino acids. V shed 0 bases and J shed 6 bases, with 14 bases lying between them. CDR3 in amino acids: CASSYSGGAGPGELFF. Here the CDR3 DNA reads TGTGCCAGCAGTTACTCTGGAGGGGCTGGCCCCGGGGAGCTGTTTTTT.

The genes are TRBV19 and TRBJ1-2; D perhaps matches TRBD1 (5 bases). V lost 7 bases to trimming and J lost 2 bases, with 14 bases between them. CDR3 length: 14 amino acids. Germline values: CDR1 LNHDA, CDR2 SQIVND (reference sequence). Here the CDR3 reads CASNNLQGNYGYTF. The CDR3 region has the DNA TGTGCCAGTAACAATCTCCAGGGAAACTATGGCTACACCTTC.

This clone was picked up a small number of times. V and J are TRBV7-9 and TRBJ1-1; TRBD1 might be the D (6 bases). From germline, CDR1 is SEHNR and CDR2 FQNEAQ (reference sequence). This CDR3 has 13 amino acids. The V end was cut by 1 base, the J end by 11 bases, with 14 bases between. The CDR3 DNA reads TGTGCCAGCAGCTTAGGACCAGGGGATTCGGCTTTCTTT. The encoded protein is CASSLGPGDSAFF.

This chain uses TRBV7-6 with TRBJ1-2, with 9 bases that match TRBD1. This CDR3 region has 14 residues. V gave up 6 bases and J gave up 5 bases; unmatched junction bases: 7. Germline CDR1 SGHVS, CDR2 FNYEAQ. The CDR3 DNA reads TGTGCCAGCAGTCCTCGGACAGGGGTTTATGGCTACACCTTC. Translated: CASSPRTGVYGYTF.

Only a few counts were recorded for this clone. CDR3: CASSQGTSGSLGSNEQFF. The CDR3 DNA sequence: TGTGCCAGCAGCCAGGGTACATCCGGGTCCCTCGGAAGCAATGAGCAGTTCTTC. V is TRBV4-2 and J is TRBJ2-1; no reliable D call. Germline loops: CDR1 LGHNA, CDR2 YNFKEQ. The CDR3 covers 18 residues. The ends were cut back, 3 bases at V and 6 bases at J, with 24 bases in the middle.

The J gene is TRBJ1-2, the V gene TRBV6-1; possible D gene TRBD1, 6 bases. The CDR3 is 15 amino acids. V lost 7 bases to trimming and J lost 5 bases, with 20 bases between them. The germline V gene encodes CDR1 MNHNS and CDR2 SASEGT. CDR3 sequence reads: CASIQGIYRHYGYTF. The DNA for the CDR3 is TGTGCCAGCATACAGGGTATTTACAGACATTATGGCTACACCTTC.

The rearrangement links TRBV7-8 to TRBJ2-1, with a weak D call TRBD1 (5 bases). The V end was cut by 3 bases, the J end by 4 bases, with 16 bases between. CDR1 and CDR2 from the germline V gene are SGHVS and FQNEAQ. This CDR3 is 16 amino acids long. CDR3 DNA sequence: TGTGCCAGCAGCTTGGGGCCTTCAGGCGGTTACAATGAGCAGTTCTTC. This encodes CASSLGPSGGYNEQFF.

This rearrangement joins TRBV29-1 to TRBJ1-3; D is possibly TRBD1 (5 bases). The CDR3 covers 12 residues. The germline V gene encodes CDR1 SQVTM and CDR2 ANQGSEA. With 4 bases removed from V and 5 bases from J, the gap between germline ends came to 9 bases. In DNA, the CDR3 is TGCAGCGTTGTGGCAGGGCGAAACACCATATATTTT. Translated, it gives CSVVAGRNTIYF.

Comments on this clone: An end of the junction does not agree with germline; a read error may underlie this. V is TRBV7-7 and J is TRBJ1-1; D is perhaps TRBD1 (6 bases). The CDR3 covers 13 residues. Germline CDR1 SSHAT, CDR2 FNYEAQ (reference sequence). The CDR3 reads CASSQDRNTEAFF. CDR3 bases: TGTGCTAGCAGCCAGGACAGGAACACTGAAGCTTTCTTT. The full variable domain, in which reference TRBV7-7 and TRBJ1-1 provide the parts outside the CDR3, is GAGVSQSPRYKVTKRGQDVTLRCDPISSHATLYWYQQALGQGPEFLTYFNYEAQPDKSGLPSDRFSAERPEGSISTLTIQRTEQRDSAMYRCASSQDRNTEAFFGQGTRLTVV.

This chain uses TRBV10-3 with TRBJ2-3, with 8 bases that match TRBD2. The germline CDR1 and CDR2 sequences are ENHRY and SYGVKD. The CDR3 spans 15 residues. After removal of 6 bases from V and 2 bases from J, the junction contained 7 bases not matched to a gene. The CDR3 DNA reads TGTGCCATCAGCTCACTAGCGGCCGACACAGATACGCAGTATTTT. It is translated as CAISSLAADTDTQYF.

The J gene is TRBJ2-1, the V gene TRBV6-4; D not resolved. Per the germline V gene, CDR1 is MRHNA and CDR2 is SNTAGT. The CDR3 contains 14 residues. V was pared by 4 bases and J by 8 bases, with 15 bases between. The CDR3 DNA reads TGTGCCAGCAGTGTTGAGGAAGGAGCCTATGAGCAGTTCTTC. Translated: CASSVEEGAYEQFF.

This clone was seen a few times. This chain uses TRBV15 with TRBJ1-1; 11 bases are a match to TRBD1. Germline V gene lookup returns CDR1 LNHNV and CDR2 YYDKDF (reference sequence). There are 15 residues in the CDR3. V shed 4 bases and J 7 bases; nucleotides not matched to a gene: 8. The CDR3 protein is CATSTSDRGRVEAFF. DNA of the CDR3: TGTGCCACCAGCACTTCGGACAGGGGGCGCGTTGAAGCTTTCTTT.

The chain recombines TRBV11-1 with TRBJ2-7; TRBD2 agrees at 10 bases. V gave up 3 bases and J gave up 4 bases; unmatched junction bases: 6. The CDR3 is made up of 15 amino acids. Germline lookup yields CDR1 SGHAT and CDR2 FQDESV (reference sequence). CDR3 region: CASSFISSGSYEQYF. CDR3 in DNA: TGTGCCAGCAGCTTTATCTCTAGCGGGAGTTACGAGCAGTACTTC.

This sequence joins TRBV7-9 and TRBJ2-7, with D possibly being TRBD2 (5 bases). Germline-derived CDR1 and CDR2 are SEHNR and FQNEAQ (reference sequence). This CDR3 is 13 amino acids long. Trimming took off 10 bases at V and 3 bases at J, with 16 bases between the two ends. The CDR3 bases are TGTGCCACGGGTGAGGGCTCTATCTACGAGCAGTACTTC. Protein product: CATGEGSIYEQYF.

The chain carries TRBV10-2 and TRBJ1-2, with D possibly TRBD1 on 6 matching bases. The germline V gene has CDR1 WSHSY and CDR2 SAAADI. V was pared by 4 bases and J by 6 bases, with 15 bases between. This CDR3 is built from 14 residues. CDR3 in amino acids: CASSGQGRRDGYTF. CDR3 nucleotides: TGCGCCAGCAGTGGGCAGGGGAGAAGGGATGGCTACACCTTC.

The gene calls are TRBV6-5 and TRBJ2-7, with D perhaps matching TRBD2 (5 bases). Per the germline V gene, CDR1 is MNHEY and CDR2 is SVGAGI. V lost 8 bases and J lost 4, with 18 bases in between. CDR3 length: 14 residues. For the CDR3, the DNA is TGTGCCAGCGGACGGTTCGCCAGCGGTTACGAGCAGTACTTC. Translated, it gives CASGRFASGYEQYF.

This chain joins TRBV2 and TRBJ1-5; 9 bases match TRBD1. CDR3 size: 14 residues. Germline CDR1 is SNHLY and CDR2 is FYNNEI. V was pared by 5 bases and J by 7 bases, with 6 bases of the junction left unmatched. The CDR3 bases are TGTGCCAGCAGTACAGGGGGCTGGGGACAGCCCCAGCATTTT. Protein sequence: CASSTGGWGQPQHF.

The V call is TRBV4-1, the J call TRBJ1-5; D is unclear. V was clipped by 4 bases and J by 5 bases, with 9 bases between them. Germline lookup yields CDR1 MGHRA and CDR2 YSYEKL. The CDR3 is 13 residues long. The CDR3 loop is CASSLGFDQPQHF. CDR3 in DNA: TGCGCCAGCAGCCTCGGGTTTGATCAGCCCCAGCATTTT.

This CDR3 is CASSRGHRDMNTEAFF. The CDR3 region has the DNA TGCGCCAGCAGCCGGGGCCACAGGGACATGAACACTGAAGCTTTCTTT. The rearrangement links TRBV4-1 to TRBJ1-1, with D possibly being TRBD1 (6 bases). The V gene's germline CDR1 is MGHRA and CDR2 YSYEKL. Trimming cost V 4 bases and J 0 bases, with 15 bases left between them. This CDR3 is 16 amino acids long.